The rows below give T cell receptor beta chains drawn from one sample of a study of human T cells and chemical hapten exposure. TCRdb analysed the RACE reads with MiXCR anew, one entry per CDR3 protein. The sample holds around 99,000 distinct CDR3 sequences, more than 9.5% seen once. The sample was whole blood, taken in connection with sensitization to the hapten diphenylcyclopropenone (DPC). The receptors were gathered from a man aged 35 to 55 with alopecia areata. Some clones in this sample may be carry-over from other donors' samples. Each CDR3 is given with its conserved first and last residue. D genes are given only for firm matches. Not every row has a clone size; where given, it reads once, few, many or a size class.

>NA|TRBV7-2|TRBJ1-2|NA
CASSFDRVRGYTF
TGTGCCAGCAGCTTCGACAGAGTTCGTGGCTACACCTTC
>medium-sized|TRBV28|TRBJ1-1|NA
CASSLRGEAFF
TGTGCCAGCAGTTTACGGGGAGAAGCTTTCTTT
>many|TRBV29-1|TRBJ1-1|NA
CSVEGGVNTEAFF
TGCAGCGTTGAAGGAGGGGTGAACACTGAAGCTTTCTTT
>NA|TRBV5-6|TRBJ2-3|NA
CASSSGYTQYF
TGTGCCAGCAGCTCGGGATATACGCAGTATTTT
>NA|TRBV7-6|TRBJ2-1|TRBD1
CASSTPTGESYNEQFF
TGTGCCAGCAGCACCCCGACAGGGGAATCCTACAATGAGCAGTTCTTC
>NA|TRBV24-1|TRBJ2-1|TRBD2
CATSDGGGTSGRRGEQFF
TGTGCCACCAGTGACGGGGGGGGGACTAGCGGACGAAGGGGCGAGCAGTTCTTC
>NA|TRBV29-1|TRBJ2-5|NA
CSALPETQYF
TGCAGCGCCCTACCGGAGACCCAGTACTTC
>few|TRBV5-1|TRBJ1-1|TRBD1
CASSLEGGTFNTEAFF
TGCGCCAGCAGCTTGGAAGGGGGCACGTTTAACACTGAAGCTTTCTTT
>NA|TRBV24-1|TRBJ2-2|NA
CATSDFRPIGIGELFF
TGTGCCACCAGTGATTTCCGCCCCATCGGCATCGGGGAGCTGTTTTTT
>many|TRBV20-1|TRBJ2-7|TRBD1
CSARDPGTATEQYF
TGCAGTGCTAGAGACCCCGGGACAGCTACCGAGCAGTACTTC
>few|TRBV11-3|TRBJ2-1|NA
CASSLNSGTYNEQFF
TGTGCCAGCAGTTTAAATAGCGGCACCTACAATGAGCAGTTCTTC
>few|TRBV20-1|TRBJ2-3|NA
CSARSGGSTDTQYF
TGCAGTGCTAGGTCTGGGGGAAGCACAGATACGCAGTATTTT
>few|TRBV30|TRBJ2-1|NA
CASSGAGPYEQFF
TGTGCCTCCTCCGGGGCAGGGCCATACGAGCAGTTCTTC
>NA|TRBV7-6|TRBJ2-1|TRBD2
CASSLGGLAVNYNEQFF
TGTGCCAGCAGCTTAGGGGGACTAGCGGTCAATTACAATGAGCAGTTCTTC
>NA|TRBV7-9|TRBJ1-4|TRBD1
CASSFGQVNEKLFF
TGTGCCAGCAGCTTCGGACAGGTTAATGAAAAACTGTTTTTT
>many|TRBV6-6|TRBJ1-3|NA
CASSYRSTGSLGNTIYF
TGTGCCAGCAGTTACCGTAGCACCGGGAGCCTCGGAAACACCATATATTTT
>many|TRBV20-1|TRBJ1-2|NA
CSANGQTAYGYTF
TGCAGTGCAAACGGACAGACCGCCTATGGCTACACCTTC
>many|TRBV18|TRBJ1-5|TRBD1
CASSPEDRGFNQPQHF
TGTGCCAGCTCACCCGAGGACAGGGGGTTCAATCAGCCCCAGCATTTT
>NA|TRBV20-1|TRBJ2-7|TRBD1
CSARGQGAYEQYF
TGCAGTGCTAGGGGACAGGGCGCCTACGAGCAGTACTTC
>few|TRBV2|TRBJ1-1|NA
CASSTDSPMNTEAFF
TGTGCCAGCAGCACGGACAGTCCAATGAACACTGAAGCTTTCTTT
>NA|TRBV14|TRBJ1-1|NA
CASSQVIGAEAFF
TGTGCCAGCAGCCAAGTTATAGGAGCTGAAGCTTTCTTT
>many|TRBV20-1|TRBJ2-1|TRBD2
CSASREASYNEQFF
TGCAGTGCTAGTCGGGAGGCATCGTACAATGAGCAGTTCTTC
>few|TRBV18|TRBJ1-5|NA
CASSPVGVNQPQHF
TGTGCCAGCTCACCTGTAGGGGTCAATCAGCCCCAGCATTTT
>NA|TRBV24-1|TRBJ2-2|TRBD2
CATSDSGRTSGRDTGELFF
TGTGCCACCAGTGATTCGGGGCGGACTAGCGGGAGGGACACCGGGGAGCTGTTTTTT
>few|TRBV7-3|TRBJ2-3|NA
CASSLHSGSSTDTQYF
TGTGCCAGCAGCTTACACAGCGGTTCTAGCACAGATACGCAGTATTTT
>NA|TRBV6-5|TRBJ2-7|TRBD1
CASSYQGTVYEQYF
TGTGCCAGCAGTTACCAAGGGACAGTCTACGAGCAGTACTTC
>NA|TRBV12-3/TRBV12-4|TRBJ2-1|TRBD2
CASSLVMGGHNEQFF
TGTGCCAGCAGTTTAGTGATGGGAGGGCACAATGAGCAGTTCTTC
>few|TRBV27|TRBJ1-2|NA
CASSSPGGSFRNYGYTF
TGTGCCAGCAGTTCGCCTGGGGGATCTTTCCGAAACTATGGCTACACCTTC
>NA|TRBV29-1|TRBJ2-4|NA
CSVEGHGKNIQYF
TGCAGCGTTGAAGGGCACGGTAAAAACATTCAGTACTTC
>many|TRBV6-5|TRBJ2-3|NA
CASSLGRGADTQYF
TGTGCCAGCAGTCTCGGACGGGGGGCGGATACGCAGTATTTT
>NA|TRBV20-1|TRBJ2-3|TRBD2
CSAWTSGSTDTQYF
TGCAGTGCTTGGACTAGCGGGAGCACAGATACGCAGTATTTT
>NA|TRBV7-2|TRBJ2-7|TRBD2
CASSVAPGTSDLNEQYF
TGTGCCAGCAGCGTAGCCCCCGGGACTAGCGATTTAAACGAGCAGTACTTC
>NA|TRBV2|TRBJ1-2|NA
CASSPVGHYGYTF
TGTGCCAGCTCTCCTGTGGGTCACTATGGCTACACCTTC
>few|TRBV19|TRBJ2-7|TRBD1
CASSGRGQGNYEQYF
TGTGCCAGTAGTGGGAGGGGACAGGGGAACTACGAGCAGTACTTC
>few|TRBV6-5|TRBJ2-7|TRBD1
CASREDRGLTSYEQYF
TGTGCCAGCAGGGAGGACAGGGGTCTTACCTCCTACGAGCAGTACTTC
>few|TRBV12-3/TRBV12-4|TRBJ2-2|TRBD2
CASRAELAGARELFF
TGTGCCAGCAGGGCCGAACTAGCGGGAGCCCGGGAGCTGTTTTTT
>NA|TRBV5-1|TRBJ1-6|NA
CASSLEGRGESPLHF
TGCGCCAGCAGCTTGGAGGGCAGGGGAGAATCACCCCTCCACTTT
>few|TRBV15|TRBJ2-2|NA
CATSRDKYAGELFF
TGTGCCACCAGCAGAGATAAGTACGCCGGGGAGCTGTTTTTT
>NA|TRBV5-5|TRBJ2-1|NA
CASSLPRTVNEQFF
TGTGCCAGCAGCTTGCCCCGGACGGTCAATGAGCAGTTCTTC
>few|TRBV20-1|TRBJ2-3|NA
CSTTKTTSTDTQYF
TGCAGCACAACCAAAACAACTTCCACAGATACGCAGTATTTT
>many|TRBV11-2|TRBJ2-3|TRBD1
CASSSGQGITDTQYF
TGTGCCAGCAGCTCTGGACAGGGGATTACAGATACGCAGTATTTT
>NA|TRBV6-2/TRBV6-3|TRBJ2-2|NA
CASETGAGELFF
TGTGCCAGCGAAACGGGGGCCGGGGAGCTGTTTTTT
>NA|TRBV5-4|TRBJ2-3|NA
CASSLSLTDTQYF
TGTGCCAGCAGCTTGAGTCTCACAGATACGCAGTATTTT
>few|TRBV20-1|TRBJ1-6|NA
CSAIRGRGPLHF
TGCAGTGCTATAAGAGGGCGTGGGCCCCTCCACTTT
>few|TRBV5-4|TRBJ1-1|TRBD1
CASSSRGGHTEAFF
TGTGCCAGCAGCTCCAGGGGGGGTCACACTGAAGCTTTCTTT
>NA|TRBV12-3/TRBV12-4|TRBJ1-1|NA
CASSSRTDKDTEAFF
TGTGCCAGCAGTTCCCGGACGGATAAGGACACTGAAGCTTTCTTT
>NA|TRBV7-6|TRBJ2-2|TRBD2
CASSLTPPSGMNTGELFF
TGTGCCAGCAGCCTAACCCCCCCTAGCGGGATGAACACCGGGGAGCTGTTTTTT
>few|TRBV12-3/TRBV12-4|TRBJ2-7|NA
CASSLAKSEQYF
TGTGCCAGCAGTTTAGCGAAATCCGAGCAGTACTTC
>NA|TRBV7-9|TRBJ2-5|TRBD2
CASSYSQRAGVTRETQYF
TGTGCCAGCAGCTACTCTCAGAGAGCGGGAGTAACTCGAGAGACCCAGTACTTC